The clone carrying this TCR beta chain was observed many times. Germline lookup yields CDR1 MDHEN and CDR2 SYDVKM. Losses at the gene ends were 4 bases for V and 1 base for J; bases not matched to a gene: 5. The CDR3 extends over 15 amino acids. This sample stems from a study of regulatory T cells in long-lasting Graves disease. Time point of the sample: persistent/refractory GD, antithyroid drugs over 5 years with positive TRAb. From PBMCs, RNA was extracted and then used to make the TCR library. For TCR beta, libraries came from iRepertoire HTBI primers and Arm-PCR of CDR3 regions. TCRdb processed the multiplex PCR reads anew with MiXCR; each CDR3 protein has one entry. The data contain 350,000 to 450,000 distinct CDR3 sequences, around 20% of them singletons.

The rearrangement joins TRBV28 to TRBJ1-2; the match to TRBD1 covers 8 bases. This clonotype originated in a female donor with Graves disease. Sequenced here: peripheral blood mononuclear cells (PBMCs), sampled when the disease was refractory, from a patient treated with antithyroid drugs. The CDR3 sequence is CASSWGTGDNYGYTF. The CDR3 DNA sequence: TGTGCCAGCAGTTGGGGGACAGGAGATAACTATGGCTACACCTTC.